This T cell receptor (beta chain) is from a study of CD8 T cells in ankylosing spondylitis. Study-level results: Clones tied to disease were said to be significantly enriched in matched ankylosing spondylitis synovial fluid.

This clonotype has ten or more counts. Its antigen is not known. V shed 4 bases and J shed 3 bases, with 13 bases lying between them. Germline values: CDR1 LGHDT, CDR2 YNNKEL (reference sequence). The CDR3 is made up of 14 amino acids. Using quantitative 5'-RACE with molecular barcodes, the authors made TCR beta libraries. TCRdb called the 5' RACE reads again in MiXCR, with one record for every CDR3 protein. The table includes 130,000 or so distinct CDR3 sequences, 7% detected once. The TCR originated in a male donor with ankylosing spondylitis or in good health (not recorded which). The chain joins TRBV3-1 to TRBJ2-7; tentatively, D is TRBD2 (6 bases). Sample: blood, either unsorted or a sorted T cell fraction (not recorded which). In nucleotides, the CDR3 is TGTGCCAGCAGCCTGGGACTGGGAAACTACGAGCAGTACTTC. Encoded protein: CASSLGLGNYEQYF.